The rows below give T cell receptor beta chains drawn from one sample of a study of shared clonotypes between healthy human individuals. Some clones are missing from TCRdb's copy, which holds only in-frame ones; the method was immunoSEQ multiplex PCR. The table includes some 1,900,000 clones, about 95% detected once. The sample comprised naive CD8+ T cells sorted from blood. Receptors originate from a man younger than 30 in good health. Both conserved end residues are part of each CDR3. The order of the fields is J gene, CDR3 length, D gene, clone size, V gene, CDR3 protein, CDR3 DNA. The D gene is left open where the match is weak. The listing skips clone size in some rows; elsewhere it reads once, few, many or a size class.

>TRBJ2-1|16|TRBD2|once|TRBV6-6
CASSWAFGGGSDEQFF
TGTGCCAGCAGTTGGGCCTTCGGGGGGGGCTCGGATGAGCAGTTCTTC
>TRBJ1-1|11|NA|once|TRBV29-1
CSVLGGTEAFF
TGCAGCGTTCTAGGGGGCACTGAAGCTTTCTTT
>TRBJ1-6|13|NA|NA|TRBV19
CASSIGTPSALHF
TGTGCCAGTAGTATCGGGACCCCCTCAGCCCTCCACTTT
>TRBJ1-1|13|NA|NA|TRBV5-4
CASSLGGSGEAFF
TGTGCCAGCAGCCTGGGGGGTAGTGGTGAAGCTTTCTTT
>TRBJ1-6|16|NA|NA|TRBV5-1
CASSLDRSSYNSPLHF
TGCGCCAGCAGCTTGGACCGGAGCTCCTATAATTCACCCCTCCACTTT
>TRBJ2-7|13|NA|NA|TRBV10-3
CAISTGTNLEQYF
TGTGCCATCAGTACCGGGACAAATCTCGAGCAGTACTTC
>TRBJ2-3|16|NA|NA|TRBV10-1
CASSDLAGQSTDTQYF
TGCGCCAGCAGTGATTTAGCGGGACAGAGCACAGATACGCAGTATTTT
>TRBJ1-2|14|NA|few|TRBV19
CASSPPGAGNGYTF
TGTGCCAGTAGTCCCCCAGGGGCGGGGAATGGCTACACCTTC
>TRBJ1-3|12|NA|NA|TRBV10-3
CATVGPGNTIYF
TGTGCCACGGTGGGGCCCGGAAACACCATATATTTT
>TRBJ2-7|15|TRBD2|NA|TRBV10-1
CASSESGAGVEEQYF
TGCGCCAGCAGTGAGTCAGGAGCGGGAGTAGAAGAGCAGTACTTC
>TRBJ2-7|14|NA|once|TRBV4-1
CASSQDSGLYEQYF
TGCGCCAGCAGCCAAGATTCAGGGTTGTACGAGCAGTACTTC
>TRBJ2-7|16|NA|NA|TRBV27
CASSLLGASAFYEQYF
TGTGCCAGCAGTTTATTAGGGGCTAGCGCGTTCTACGAGCAGTACTTC
>TRBJ2-2|14|NA|once|TRBV10-3
CAISESRSTGELFF
TGTGCCATCAGTGAGTCTAGAAGCACCGGGGAGCTGTTTTTT
>TRBJ2-7|13|NA|NA|TRBV11-3
CASSQGLSYEQYF
TGTGCCAGCAGCCAGGGACTTTCATACGAGCAGTACTTC
>TRBJ2-2|11|NA|NA|TRBV9
CASGPTGELFF
TGTGCCAGCGGCCCGACCGGGGAGCTGTTTTTT
>TRBJ1-3|18|NA|NA|TRBV7-6
CASSPPWLGDGSRNTIYF
TGTGCCAGCAGCCCCCCGTGGTTGGGGGACGGTTCGAGAAACACCATATATTTT
>TRBJ2-1|15|TRBD2|NA|TRBV28
CASRTGTSGVVEQFF
TGTGCCAGCCGAACCGGGACTAGCGGAGTTGTTGAGCAGTTCTTC
>TRBJ2-6|13|NA|NA|TRBV19
CASRNFGANVLTF
TGTGCCAGCCGAAATTTTGGGGCCAACGTCCTGACTTTC
>TRBJ2-1|12|NA|NA|TRBV6-1
CASSEKGPEQFF
TGTGCCAGCAGTGAAAAGGGTCCTGAGCAGTTCTTC
>TRBJ1-1|14|NA|NA|TRBV5-1
CASKEGLFDTEAFF
TGCGCCAGCAAGGAGGGACTCTTCGACACTGAAGCTTTCTTT
>TRBJ2-1|17|NA|few|TRBV9
CASSFRGSLATYNEQFF
TGTGCCAGCAGCTTTAGGGGCTCCCTAGCTACCTACAATGAGCAGTTCTTC
>TRBJ2-1|16|NA|NA|TRBV13
CASRPTRLDIYNEQFF
TGTGCCAGCAGGCCCACTCGACTAGATATCTACAATGAGCAGTTCTTC
>TRBJ1-1|17|NA|NA|TRBV13
CASSLIGSAQRGPEAFF
TGTGCCAGCAGCTTAATCGGCAGCGCTCAGCGCGGCCCTGAAGCTTTCTTT
>TRBJ2-2|13|NA|NA|TRBV10-2
CASSPAGSGELFF
TGCGCCAGCAGTCCCGCAGGGTCCGGGGAGCTGTTTTTT
>TRBJ2-7|15|NA|NA|TRBV4-1
CASSSGQGLTYEQYF
TGCGCCAGCAGCTCCGGGCAGGGGCTAACCTACGAGCAGTACTTC
>TRBJ2-7|15|NA|NA|TRBV28
CASSSLHGTRVEQYF
TGTGCCAGCAGTTCCCTTCATGGGACTCGGGTCGAGCAGTACTTC
>TRBJ2-7|17|NA|NA|TRBV28
CATPPDGVSGLTDEQYF
TGTGCCACCCCACCGGACGGCGTCAGCGGGCTCACGGACGAGCAGTACTTC
>TRBJ1-5|15|TRBD1|NA|TRBV7-9
CASRLDGTENQPQHF
TGTGCCAGCAGGTTGGACGGGACAGAGAATCAGCCCCAGCATTTT
>TRBJ1-6|13|NA|NA|TRBV11-2
CASSLGMVGPLHF
TGTGCCAGCAGCTTAGGAATGGTCGGGCCCCTCCACTTT
>TRBJ2-6|14|NA|NA|TRBV9
CASSVGGGANVLTF
TGTGCCAGCAGCGTAGGGGGTGGGGCCAACGTCCTGACTTTC
>TRBJ2-7|14|NA|NA|TRBV6-1
CASSLHDPDYEQYF
TGTGCCAGCAGCCTCCACGATCCCGACTACGAGCAGTACTTC
>TRBJ2-5|14|NA|NA|TRBV15
CATSSKPTMETQYF
TGTGCCACCAGCAGCAAACCTACCATGGAGACCCAGTACTTC
>TRBJ2-2|12|NA|once|TRBV5-6
CASSLGYGELFF
TGTGCCAGCAGCCTAGGTTACGGGGAGCTGTTTTTT
>TRBJ1-5|16|TRBD1|NA|TRBV5-6
CASSSRDRGWDQPQHF
TGTGCCAGCAGCTCCCGGGACAGGGGGTGGGATCAGCCCCAGCATTTT
>TRBJ2-1|16|NA|NA|TRBV10-1
CASSPPGGVGPNEQFF
TGCGCCAGCTCCCCCCCCGGAGGGGTCGGGCCCAATGAGCAGTTCTTC
>TRBJ2-1|12|NA|NA|TRBV10-3
CAISEASHGQFF
TGTGCCATCAGTGAAGCTAGTCATGGGCAGTTCTTC
>TRBJ1-2|14|TRBD1|NA|TRBV11-2
CASSLSGTDYGYTF
TGTGCCAGCAGCTTATCCGGGACAGACTATGGCTACACCTTC
>TRBJ2-1|15|TRBD2|NA|TRBV6-6
CASRNPGGTYNEQFF
TGTGCCAGCAGAAACCCGGGGGGGACCTACAATGAGCAGTTCTTC
>TRBJ1-1|16|NA|NA|TRBV27
CASSPLGVLKNTEAFF
TGTGCCAGCAGTCCCCTGGGGGTTCTCAAGAACACTGAAGCTTTCTTT
>TRBJ2-4|15|TRBD2|NA|TRBV27
CASSPAGRGWDIQYF
TGTGCCAGCAGTCCCGCCGGGCGGGGGTGGGACATTCAGTACTTC
>TRBJ2-5|12|NA|NA|TRBV11-2
CASRPPAETQYF
TGTGCCAGCAGGCCTCCGGCCGAGACCCAGTACTTC
>TRBJ2-3|15|NA|NA|TRBV18
CASSPPAPGIDTQYF
TGTGCCAGCTCACCACCGGCCCCAGGGATAGATACGCAGTATTTT
>TRBJ2-5|15|NA|NA|TRBV2
CASSEWHGGEETQYF
TGTGCCAGCAGTGAATGGCACGGGGGTGAAGAGACCCAGTACTTC
>TRBJ1-1|12|NA|few|TRBV11-2
CASRHWNTEAFF
TGTGCCAGCAGGCATTGGAACACTGAAGCTTTCTTT
>TRBJ2-1|14|NA|once|TRBV30
CAWSVPTTYNEQFF
TGTGCCTGGAGTGTACCGACTACCTACAATGAGCAGTTCTTC
>TRBJ2-7|14|NA|once|TRBV7-6
CASSSGQGAYEQYF
TGTGCCAGCAGCTCGGGTCAGGGCGCCTACGAGCAGTACTTC
>TRBJ1-6|13|NA|NA|TRBV15
CATSGGVGSPLHF
TGTGCCACCAGCGGGGGGGTAGGTTCACCCCTCCACTTT
>TRBJ1-2|13|NA|NA|TRBV9
CASSVATGGGYTF
TGTGCCAGCAGCGTAGCAACAGGAGGAGGCTACACCTTC
>TRBJ1-5|14|NA|few|TRBV28
CASTWVTVNQPQHF
TGTGCCAGCACCTGGGTGACGGTGAATCAGCCCCAGCATTTT
>TRBJ2-5|14|NA|NA|TRBV30
CAWSDGASSETQYF
TGTGCCTGGAGTGATGGCGCTAGTTCGGAGACCCAGTACTTC
>TRBJ1-4|15|TRBD1|NA|TRBV29-1
CSVSSVGQGREKLFF
TGCAGCGTCTCCTCGGTCGGACAGGGGCGGGAAAAACTGTTTTTT
>TRBJ1-5|15|NA|NA|TRBV18
CASSPEGGVNQPQHF
TGTGCCAGCTCACCCGAAGGCGGGGTCAATCAGCCCCAGCATTTT
>TRBJ1-2|14|NA|NA|TRBV5-1
CASSLENTFYGYTF
TGCGCCAGCAGCTTGGAAAACACATTCTATGGCTACACCTTC